This T cell receptor (beta chain) was sequenced during a study of T-cell reconstitution after alpha-beta-depleted transplantation in children (TCRdb year 2016). A note on the overall study: The study quantitatively tracked T-cell immune reconstitution after TCRalphabeta/CD19-depleted allogeneic hematopoietic cell transplantation in children using TCR repertoire profiling.

As encoded in the germline V gene, CDR1 is MDHEN while CDR2 is SYDVKM. Reading from cysteine to phenylalanine, the CDR3 counts 15 amino acids. Just CDR3 DNA is preserved here, 45 bases in frame from base 1. V gives up 3 bases and J gives up 0 bases, and the segment between their germline ends measures 12 bases. This clonotype was counted many times. Its specific antigen is unknown. Per-nucleotide qualities are absent, and no much larger clonotype sits a single base away. The sample's time point label, in plain terms: day 60 (about 2 months) after transplantation. The treatment or condition label here, explained by the study, means: allogeneic hematopoietic cell transplantation with graft depleted of TCRalphabeta T cells and CD19 B cells. The children who served as transplant recipients had been given grafts of TCRalphabeta/CD19-depleted allogeneic hematopoietic cells. Here is what the overall study found, with its caveats: The frequencies of hyperexpanded clones fell over the following months, and after one year, T-cell counts and TCRbeta diversity were mostly attributed to newly produced T cells. Apparently early alphabetaT-cell count recovery about two months after transplant reportedly relied on only several hundred rapidly expanded clones derived from non-depleted graft cells. In some patients, the high TCRbeta diversity seen at day 60 was put down to recipient T cells and intrathymic progenitors that had survived conditioning.

Libraries were prepared through PCR. The sequencer was an Illumina HiSeq 2500. TCR library preparation used molecular barcoding, with unique molecular identifiers applied to normalize quantification of the TCRbeta repertoire. Using fastp at Q25 and MiXCR, TCRdb reprocessed the public reads and kept productive beta chains. Rows are combined by CDR3 protein, so each entry shows the most common genes and DNA. In this sample the table shows 30,000 or so distinct CDR3 sequences, about 6.7% of which occur a single time. Under 30% of the sample belongs to the ten largest clones. This sample comprised peripheral blood, obtained 60 days after TCRalphabeta/CD19-depleted stem cell transplant. The receptor chain draws on TRBV28 and TRBJ2-7, with the identity of the D gene unclear. This clonotype originated in a child younger than two who had a stem cell transplant for acute myeloid leukemia, so the T cells may come from the graft donor. The CDR3 has the sequence CASSFGQALSYEQYF. The sequenced DNA: TGTGCCAGCAGTTTTGGGCAGGCCCTCTCCTACGAGCAGTACTTC.